This TCR beta chain was retrieved from a study of T cells in Graves' hyperthyroidism and ophthalmopathy. Findings of the study overall: Separation of ophthalmopathy from stable hyperthyroidism was achieved by a 13 V-J model. Most clonotypes that expanded in the thyroid above 0.001 also showed up in blood.

Germline V gene lookup returns CDR1 SQVTM and CDR2 ANQGSEA. The CDR3 runs to 14 residues. Trimming removed 2 bases from V and 5 bases from J, with 15 bases in between. TCR beta CDR3 region amplification was performed from RNA transcripts. HTBI primers were employed in a first-round RT-PCR of the TCR CDR3. TCRdb re-called the multiplex PCR reads through MiXCR, storing one row per CDR3 protein. Of around 600,000 distinct CDR3 sequences in the sample, less than 45% were seen once. The sample holds one count of this clonotype. Its antigen is unidentified. Patients were excluded because of uncontrolled infection, other autoimmune disease, pregnancy or lactation. Diagnoses were established using clinical symptoms, serum thyroxine and TRAb, thyroid ultrasound and orbital computed tomography.

Material for sequencing was peripheral blood or thyroid tissue (not recorded which). The clonotype was recovered from an adult man with Graves' disease, either hyperthyroidism or ophthalmopathy (not recorded which). The V and J genes are TRBV29-1 and TRBJ2-5; possible D gene TRBD2, 5 bases. CDR3 coding DNA: TGCAGCGTTGAACGGACGGCGGGCCGTGAGACCCAGTACTTC. Protein product: CSVERTAGRETQYF.